This T cell receptor (beta chain) stems from a study of blood T cell repertoires in COVID-19. Turning to the study itself: PBMCs, B-cell-depleted T cells, or T cells were the source of the cDNA or gDNA that made up the material.

Looked up from germline, CDR1 is KGHSH and CDR2 is LQKENI. The CDR3 runs to 16 residues. V was trimmed by 0 bases and J by 5 bases, leaving 16 bases between them. TCRdb's table, derived via immunoSEQ multiplex PCR, lists solely in-frame clones and lacks some. Of about 400,000 clones in the sample, 75% to 90% are singletons; the top ten hold around 4.5%. The J gene is TRBJ2-5, the V gene TRBV18, with D possibly TRBD2 on 6 matching bases. The sequence was collected from a woman aged 25 to 39 with acute or convalescent COVID-19. The specimen was peripheral blood. The DNA for the CDR3 is TGTGCCAGCTCACCACCCGCGGCGCGGGGATGGGAGACCCAGTACTTC. Its translation: CASSPPAARGWETQYF.